This T cell receptor beta chain was captured by sequencing in a study of T-cell reconstitution after alpha-beta-depleted transplantation in children. General observations from the study: The origin of alpha-beta T cells about two months after transplant was reportedly several hundred expanded graft clones. Surviving thymic progenitors and recipient T cells were the source of high TCRbeta diversity at day 60 in some patients. The main origin of T-cell counts and diversity one year after transplant was newly produced T cells.

This clonotype was seen only a few times. Antigen unknown. The CDR3 contains 14 residues. V lost 6 bases and J lost 4; bases outside the gene matches: 8. Unique molecular identifiers were incorporated during preparation of the TCRbeta library. One entry per CDR3 protein results from TCRdb running MiXCR on the PCR reads. This sample has about 870,000 distinct CDR3 sequences, with approximately 15% found just once. The receptor was derived from a male patient younger than 18 who had a stem cell transplant for acute lymphoblastic leukemia, so the T cells may come from the graft donor. The rearrangement links TRBV12-3 or TRBV12-4 to TRBJ2-7, with TRBD1 matching over 8 bases. Here the sequenced sample was PBMCs, mostly from graft donor cells, taken 360 days after TCRalphabeta/CD19-depleted stem cell transplant. The CDR3 DNA is TGTGCCAGCAGAAGACAGGGGAGAGTTTACGAGCAGTACTTC. Translation gives CASRRQGRVYEQYF.